This TCR beta chain was obtained from a study of beta chain features in type 1 diabetes. Looking at the study overall: Sorted cells examined across all samples numbered more than 100 million. General study results and limits: Researchers report that Type 1 diabetes patients had moderately but significantly shorter TCRB CDR3s across all four CD4+ subsets. Insertions were fewer and deletions more numerous at VDJ junctions in type 1 diabetes patients.

Reverse transcribing all isolated RNA meant expressed TCRB transcripts were sequenced. Approximately 3.6 million reads, on average, came from each naive, central memory and regulatory T cell sample. The data were produced by immunoSEQ multiplex PCR, yet TCRdb's version contains in-frame clones alone and is incomplete. In the table there are a few hundred thousand clones, around 15% of which are singletons. The germline gives CDR1 SQVTM, CDR2 ANQGSEA. The trim removed 6 bases at V and 8 bases at J, leaving 7 bases unmatched. This CDR3 contains 12 residues. In the case of this clone: The antigen remains undetermined.

Sequenced material: naive CD4+ T cells from blood. The rearrangement links TRBV29-1 to TRBJ1-2, with 9 nucleotides matching TRBD1. The clonotype comes from a man aged 25-45 years with type 1 diabetes. The CDR3: CSVQNRGHGYTF. In DNA form, the CDR3 reads TGCAGCGTACAGAACAGGGGGCACGGCTACACCTTC. The full variable domain, its missing parts supplied by reference TRBV29-1 and TRBJ1-2, is SAVISQKPSRDICQRGTSLTIQCQVDSQVTMMFWYRQQPGQSLTLIATANQGSEATYESGFVIDKFPISRPNLTFSTLTVSNMSPEDSSIYLCSVQNRGHGYTFGSGTRLTVV.